This paragraph reports one TCR beta chain. Its antigen is currently unknown. The CDR3 covers 15 residues. CDR1 is SGHAT, CDR2 FQNNGV, per germline. The ends were cut back, 6 bases at V and 1 base at J, with 14 bases in the middle. Only in-frame clones appear in the TCRdb table, and some are missing; sequencing was by immunoSEQ multiplex PCR. The sample includes around 57,000 clones, 89% of them seen just once. Time point given: week 11, during vaccination. Each dose delivered 300 ug of mutant IDH1 20-mer peptide subcutaneously with imiquimod. The data are from a study of a mutant IDH1 vaccine in newly diagnosed glioma. Study information: The treated population exhibited a male proportion of roughly 62%, a female proportion of roughly 40%, and a mean age of about 40 years.

The receptor's source is a middle-aged man with glioma. The material was PBMCs, obtained from a glioma patient whose treatment included an IDH1 peptide vaccine. The chain is built from TRBV11-2 and TRBJ2-3; tentatively, D is TRBD2 (7 bases). This chain's CDR3 is CASRWLGGRTDTQYF. CDR3 DNA sequence: TGTGCCAGCAGATGGCTGGGGGGGCGCACAGATACGCAGTATTTT.